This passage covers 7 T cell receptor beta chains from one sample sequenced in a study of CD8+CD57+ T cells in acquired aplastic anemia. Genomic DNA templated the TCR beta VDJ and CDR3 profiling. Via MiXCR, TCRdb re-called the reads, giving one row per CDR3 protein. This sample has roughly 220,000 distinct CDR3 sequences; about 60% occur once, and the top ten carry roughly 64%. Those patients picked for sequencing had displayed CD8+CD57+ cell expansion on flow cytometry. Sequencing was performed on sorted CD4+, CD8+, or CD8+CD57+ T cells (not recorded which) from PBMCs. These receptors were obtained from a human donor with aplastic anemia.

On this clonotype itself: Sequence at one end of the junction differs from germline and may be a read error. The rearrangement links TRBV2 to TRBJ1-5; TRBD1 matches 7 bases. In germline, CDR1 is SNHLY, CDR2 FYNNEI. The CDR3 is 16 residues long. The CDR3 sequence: CASREQGLSFNQPHHF. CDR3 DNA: TGTGCCAGTAGGGAACAGGGGCTTAGTTTCAATCAGCCCCATCATTTT. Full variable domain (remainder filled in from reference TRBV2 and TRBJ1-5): EPEVTQTPSHQVTQMGQEVILRCVPISNHLYFYWYRQILGQKVEFLVSFYNNEISEKSEIFDDQFSVERPDGSNFTLKIRSTKLEDSAMYFCASREQGLSFNQPHHFGDGTRLSIL.

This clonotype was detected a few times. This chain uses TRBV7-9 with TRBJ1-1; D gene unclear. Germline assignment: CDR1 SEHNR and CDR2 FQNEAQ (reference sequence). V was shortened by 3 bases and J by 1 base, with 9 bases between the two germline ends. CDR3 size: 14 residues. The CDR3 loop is CASSFYRGNTEAFF. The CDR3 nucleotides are TGTGCCAGCAGCTTCTACAGAGGGAACACTGAAGCTTTCTTT.

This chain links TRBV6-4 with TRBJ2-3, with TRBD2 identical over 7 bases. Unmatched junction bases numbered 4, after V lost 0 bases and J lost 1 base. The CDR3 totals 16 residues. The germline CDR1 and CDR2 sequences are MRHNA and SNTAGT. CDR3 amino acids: CASSDSKAGRTDTQYF. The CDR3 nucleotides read TGTGCCAGCAGTGACTCGAAAGCGGGGCGCACAGATACGCAGTATTTT.

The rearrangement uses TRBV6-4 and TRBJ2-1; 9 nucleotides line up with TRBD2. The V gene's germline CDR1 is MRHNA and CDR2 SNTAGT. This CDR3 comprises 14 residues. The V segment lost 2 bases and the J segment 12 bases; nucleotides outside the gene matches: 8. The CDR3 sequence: CASSDAGGTDTQFF. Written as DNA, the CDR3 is TGTGCCAGCAGTGACGCGGGGGGGACAGATACGCAGTTCTTC.

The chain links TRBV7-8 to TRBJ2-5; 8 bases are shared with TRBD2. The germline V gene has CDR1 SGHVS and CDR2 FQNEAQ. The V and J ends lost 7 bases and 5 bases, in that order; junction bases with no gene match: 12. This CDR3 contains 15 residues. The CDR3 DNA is TGTGCCAGCACTCCCGGGGGGGTTAGCGGGGAGACCCAGTACTTC. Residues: CASTPGGVSGETQYF.

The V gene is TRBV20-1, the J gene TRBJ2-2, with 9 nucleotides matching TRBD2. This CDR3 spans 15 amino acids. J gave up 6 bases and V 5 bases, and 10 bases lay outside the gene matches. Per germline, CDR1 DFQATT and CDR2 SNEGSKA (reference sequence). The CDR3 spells CSAQRREGGAGELFF. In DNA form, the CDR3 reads TGCAGTGCTCAGAGGCGGGAGGGGGGGGCCGGGGAGCTGTTTTTT.

The CDR3 sequence is CASSDQWCGNTIYF. The DNA for the CDR3 is TGCGCCAGCAGCGACCAGTGGTGTGGAAACACCATATATTTT. This chain joins TRBV10-1 and TRBJ1-3; no reliable D call. Between the trimmed V and J ends, which lost 6 bases and 3 bases, there was a span of 12 bases. Germline loops: CDR1 WNHNN, CDR2 SYGVQD (reference sequence). There are 14 residues in the CDR3.